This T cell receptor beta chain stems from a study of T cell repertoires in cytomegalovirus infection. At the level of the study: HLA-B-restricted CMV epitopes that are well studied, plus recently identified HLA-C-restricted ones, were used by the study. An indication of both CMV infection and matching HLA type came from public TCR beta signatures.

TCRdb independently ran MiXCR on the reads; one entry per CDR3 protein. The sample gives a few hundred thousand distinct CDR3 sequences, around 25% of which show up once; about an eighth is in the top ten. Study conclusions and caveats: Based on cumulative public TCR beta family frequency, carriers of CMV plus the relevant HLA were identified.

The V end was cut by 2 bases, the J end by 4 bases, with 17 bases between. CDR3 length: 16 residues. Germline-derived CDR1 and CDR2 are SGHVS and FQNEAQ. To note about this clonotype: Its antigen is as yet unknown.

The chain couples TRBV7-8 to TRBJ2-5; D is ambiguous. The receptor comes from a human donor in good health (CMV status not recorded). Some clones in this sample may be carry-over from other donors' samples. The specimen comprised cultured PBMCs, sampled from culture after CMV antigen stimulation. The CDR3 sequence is CASSLLPRGVRETQYF. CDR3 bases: TGTGCCAGCAGCTTATTGCCCAGAGGCGTCCGAGAGACCCAGTACTTC.